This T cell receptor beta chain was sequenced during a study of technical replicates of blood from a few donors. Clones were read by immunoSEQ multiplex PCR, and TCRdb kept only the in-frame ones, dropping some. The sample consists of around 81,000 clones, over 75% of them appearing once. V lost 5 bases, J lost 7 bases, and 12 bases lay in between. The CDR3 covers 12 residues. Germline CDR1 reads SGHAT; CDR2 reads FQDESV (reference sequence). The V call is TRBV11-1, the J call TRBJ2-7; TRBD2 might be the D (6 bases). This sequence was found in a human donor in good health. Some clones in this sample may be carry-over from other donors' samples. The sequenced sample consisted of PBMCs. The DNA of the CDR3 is TGTGCCAGCAGCCAGGGACTCCGTGAGCAGTACTTC. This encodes CASSQGLREQYF.